Listed here are 23 T cell receptor beta chains from one sample, sequenced in a study of blood T cell repertoires in COVID-19. Measured with immunoSEQ multiplex PCR; TCRdb has only the in-frame clones, and not every one. The sample lists 55,000 to 70,000 clones, roughly 88% occurring once. Sequenced material: peripheral blood. These receptors all stem from a woman aged 55-69 years with COVID-19, enrolled during active disease.

This clone has just one count. The J gene is TRBJ1-5, the V gene TRBV7-8; maybe TRBD1 (6 bases). V was clipped by 5 bases and J by 4 bases, with 15 bases between them. The germline V gene has CDR1 SGHVS and CDR2 FQNEAQ. The CDR3 has 15 amino acids. CDR3 sequence (DNA): TGTGCCAGCAGCCGAGACAGGTTTGGGAATCAGCCCCAGCATTTT. It is translated as CASSRDRFGNQPQHF.

The chain employs TRBV7-9 and TRBJ1-3; D might be TRBD1 (5 bases). Germline loops: CDR1 SEHNR, CDR2 FQNEAQ (reference sequence). This CDR3 has 17 residues. V was cut by 2 bases and J by 2 bases, with 16 bases left in between. The CDR3 reads CASSLQRFGGPGNTIYF. CDR3 nucleotide sequence: TGTGCCAGCAGCTTACAACGATTCGGGGGACCTGGAAACACCATATATTTT.

This clone was seen only once. The V call is TRBV18, the J call TRBJ1-3; possible D gene TRBD1, 5 bases. The V end was cut by 3 bases, the J end by 3 bases, with 6 bases between. Per the germline V gene, CDR1 is KGHSH and CDR2 is LQKENI. This CDR3 region has 13 residues. In nucleotides, the CDR3 is TGTGCCAGCTCACCGGGGCTTGGAAACACCATATATTTT. Encoded protein: CASSPGLGNTIYF.

V usage is TRBV5-6 and J usage is TRBJ2-3; D is uncertain. V gave up 2 bases and J gave up 0 bases, with 7 bases separating them. The CDR3 covers 14 residues. Germline loops: CDR1 SGHDT, CDR2 YYEEEE. The CDR3 reads CASSLSYSTDTQYF. CDR3 in DNA: TGTGCCAGCAGCTTATCTTATAGCACAGATACGCAGTATTTT.

The gene calls are TRBV29-1 and TRBJ1-1; 8 nucleotides match TRBD1. The CDR3 contains 15 residues. The V segment lost 6 bases and the J segment 0 bases; nucleotides outside the gene matches: 9. Looked up from germline, CDR1 is SQVTM and CDR2 is ANQGSEA. The CDR3: CSVGYGTGLNTEAFF. DNA for the CDR3: TGCAGCGTCGGTTACGGGACAGGATTGAACACTGAAGCTTTCTTT.

The chain recombines TRBV3-1 (or the pseudogene TRBV3-2) with TRBJ2-6; D perhaps matches TRBD2 (6 bases). The CDR3 spans 19 residues. Per the germline V gene, CDR1 is LGHDT and CDR2 is YNNKEL (reference sequence). V was clipped by 0 bases and J by 4 bases, with 19 bases between them. The CDR3 loop is CASSQDVGTLIAGANVLTF. The CDR3 DNA reads TGTGCCAGCAGCCAAGATGTAGGGACTTTAATAGCCGGGGCCAACGTCCTGACTTTC.

V gene TRBV4-1 combines with J gene TRBJ2-1; TRBD2 aligns across 9 bases. The trim removed 0 bases at V and 12 bases at J, leaving 12 bases unmatched. Germline V gene data show CDR1 as MGHRA and CDR2 as YSYEKL. The CDR3 runs 16 residues. The CDR3 DNA follows: TGCGCCAGCAGCCAAGACCCAGCGGGAGGCTCGCTCGGGCAGTTCTTC. Residues: CASSQDPAGGSLGQFF.

CDR3 sequence reads: CASSRTLAGNTGELFF. CDR3 coding DNA: TGTGCCAGCTCACGCACACTAGCGGGGAACACCGGGGAGCTGTTTTTT. V usage is TRBV18 and J usage is TRBJ2-2; TRBD2 matches 9 bases. Germline values: CDR1 KGHSH, CDR2 LQKENI. The ends lost 4 bases at V and 1 base at J; junction bases unmatched: 4. CDR3 length: 16 residues.

V gene TRBV2 combines with J gene TRBJ2-2; TRBD1 matches 11 bases. The junction had 6 bases not matched to a gene; V was cut back by 5 bases and J by 4 bases. The CDR3 is 16 amino acids. The germline V gene encodes CDR1 SNHLY and CDR2 FYNNEI. The CDR3 coding sequence is TGTGCCAGCAGTATACCGGGACAGGGGGTCACCGGGGAGCTGTTTTTT. Amino acids: CASSIPGQGVTGELFF.

The chain recombines TRBV25-1 with TRBJ1-6; 7 bases are a match to TRBD1. This CDR3 comprises 14 residues. Trimming removed 4 bases from V and 10 bases from J; junction bases left unmatched: 7. CDR1 and CDR2 from the germline V gene are MGHDK and SYGVNS. The CDR3 DNA is TGTGCCAGCAGTGTACAGGGGATAGGATCACCCCTCCACTTT. It codes for CASSVQGIGSPLHF.

V is TRBV19 and J is TRBJ2-1; 10 positions agree with TRBD1. J gave up 7 bases and V 8 bases, and 8 bases lay outside the gene matches. Germline CDR1 LNHDA, CDR2 SQIVND (reference sequence). This CDR3 region has 14 residues. The CDR3, as DNA: TGTGCCAGTTCTCCGGGGACAGGGGTAAATGAGCAGTTCTTC. Translated, it gives CASSPGTGVNEQFF.

In its sample, this clone was seen once. This chain joins TRBV25-1 and TRBJ1-2; D call uncertain. The V and J ends lost 3 bases and 4 bases respectively, with 21 bases between them. CDR3 length equals 17 residues. Looked up from germline, CDR1 is MGHDK and CDR2 is SYGVNS. The CDR3 here is CASSDSGSSQISYGYTF. The DNA of the CDR3 is TGTGCCAGCAGTGACTCGGGGTCCTCCCAGATCTCCTATGGCTACACCTTC.

DNA for the CDR3: TGTGCCAGCAGCCCGGACAGGGCTTATAATTCACCCCTCCACTTT. This translates into CASSPDRAYNSPLHF. This chain uses TRBV6-2 or TRBV6-3 with TRBJ1-6; TRBD1 matches 8 bases. In germline, CDR1 is MNHEY, CDR2 SVGEGT. The V segment lost 6 bases and the J segment 4 bases; nucleotides outside the gene matches: 5. The CDR3 totals 15 residues.

The J gene is TRBJ2-1, the V gene TRBV4-3; 9 bases are shared with TRBD2. The length of the CDR3 is 15 residues. From germline, CDR1 is LGHNA and CDR2 YSLEER. J was trimmed by 3 bases and V by 1 base; bases with no gene match: 1. CDR3 loop: CASSQGLAVYNEQFF. The CDR3 coding sequence is TGCGCCAGCAGCCAAGGACTAGCGGTCTACAATGAGCAGTTCTTC.

The chain employs TRBV7-2 and TRBJ2-2; D possibly corresponds to TRBD2 (5 bases). The CDR3 is 17 residues long. Trimming removed 2 bases at V and 7 bases at J, with 20 bases between. CDR1 and CDR2 (germline): SGHTA, FQGNSA. The CDR3 DNA sequence: TGTGCCAGCAGCTTACCTATCTTAGGGAGCCAGAGCGGGGAGCTGTTTTTT. Translation gives CASSLPILGSQSGELFF.

This rearrangement joins TRBV5-1 to TRBJ2-7, with 7 bases identical to TRBD2. CDR3 size: 13 residues. Germline lookup yields CDR1 SGHRS and CDR2 YFSETQ. Losses at the gene ends were 4 bases for V and 6 bases for J; bases not matched to a gene: 7. The CDR3 protein is CASSLPTSSEQYF. CDR3 bases: TGCGCCAGCAGCCTCCCGACTAGCAGCGAGCAGTACTTC.

The rearrangement links TRBV12-3 or TRBV12-4 to TRBJ2-7; TRBD2 might be the D (5 bases). The CDR3 consists of 13 residues. Trimming left V 3 bases short and J 6 bases short, with 12 bases between. In DNA form, the CDR3 reads TGTGCCAGCAGTTTTGGACTGGGCGGCGAGCAGTACTTC. It codes for CASSFGLGGEQYF.

The J gene is TRBJ2-4, the V gene TRBV6-2 or TRBV6-3, with 9 bases that match TRBD2. Losses at the gene ends were 4 bases for V and 8 bases for J; bases not matched to a gene: 18. CDR3 length equals 18 residues. The V gene's germline CDR1 is MNHEY and CDR2 SVGEGT. CDR3 sequence reads: CASSSTGGLASGIDIQYF. The CDR3 DNA reads TGTGCCAGCAGTTCTACCGGAGGCTTGGCTAGCGGGATTGACATTCAGTACTTC.

This clone has only one observation. The CDR3 is CASSVPQGSGGELFF. The CDR3 DNA reads TGTGCCAGCAGCGTACCGCAGGGGTCCGGCGGGGAGCTGTTTTTT. The chain employs TRBV9 and TRBJ2-2; possibly TRBD1 for D (6 bases). The germline CDR1 and CDR2 sequences are SGDLS and YYNGEE. This CDR3 has 15 amino acids. Trimming took 1 base from V and 7 from J, leaving 14 bases between them.

The V and J genes are TRBV7-2 and TRBJ1-3; D gene ambiguous. Between the trimmed V and J ends, which lost 5 bases and 0 bases, there was a span of 14 bases. Germline V lookup: CDR1 SGHTA, CDR2 FQGNSA. The CDR3 is made up of 16 amino acids. This CDR3 is CASSARSPSSGNTIYF. Here the CDR3 DNA reads TGTGCCAGCAGCGCGAGGTCCCCCAGCTCTGGAAACACCATATATTTT.

The V call is TRBV3-1 (or the pseudogene TRBV3-2), the J call TRBJ2-5; a weak D match, TRBD2 (5 bases). Germline V lookup: CDR1 LGHDT, CDR2 YNNKEL (reference sequence). V was clipped by 4 bases and J by 0 bases, with 9 bases between them. The CDR3 covers 14 residues. The CDR3 reads CASSLRRDQETQYF. The DNA for the CDR3 is TGTGCCAGCAGCCTGCGGCGGGACCAAGAGACCCAGTACTTC.

This clone appeared once. This chain joins TRBV12-3 or TRBV12-4 and TRBJ1-1, with D possibly TRBD1 on 6 matching bases. The CDR3 has 13 amino acids. Between the trimmed V and J ends, which lost 6 bases and 1 base, there was a span of 9 bases. The CDR3 region has the DNA TGTGCCAGCAGGGTGACAGGGAACACTGAAGCTTTCTTT. Its translation is CASRVTGNTEAFF.

The chain recombines TRBV3-1 (or the pseudogene TRBV3-2) with TRBJ2-3; 7 nucleotides line up with TRBD2. CDR1 LGHDT and CDR2 YNNKEL come from the germline V gene (reference sequence). The CDR3 consists of 19 residues. The V segment lost 0 bases and the J segment 1 base; nucleotides outside the gene matches: 13. CDR3 DNA sequence: TGTGCCAGCAGCCAAGATGAGCGACGAGCGGGGAGACGCACAGATACGCAGTATTTT. It specifies CASSQDERRAGRRTDTQYF.